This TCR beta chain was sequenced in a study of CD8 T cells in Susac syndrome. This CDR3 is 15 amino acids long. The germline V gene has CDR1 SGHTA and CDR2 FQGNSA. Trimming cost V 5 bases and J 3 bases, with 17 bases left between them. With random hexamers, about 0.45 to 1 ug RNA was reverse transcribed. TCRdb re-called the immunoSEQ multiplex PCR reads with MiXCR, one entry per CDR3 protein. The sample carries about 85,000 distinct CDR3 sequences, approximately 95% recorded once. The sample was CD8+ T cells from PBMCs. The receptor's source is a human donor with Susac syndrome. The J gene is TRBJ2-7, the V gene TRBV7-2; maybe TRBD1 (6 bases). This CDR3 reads CASSPTGSLSYEQYF. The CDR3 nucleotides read TGTGCCAGCAGCCCAACAGGGTCTTTAAGCTACGAGCAGTACTTC. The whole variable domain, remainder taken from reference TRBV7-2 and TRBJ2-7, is GAGVSQSPSNKVTEKGKDVELRCDPISGHTALYWYRQSLGQGLEFLIYFQGNSAPDKSGLPSDRFSAERTGGSVSTLTIQRTQQEDSAVYLCASSPTGSLSYEQYFGPGTRLTVT.